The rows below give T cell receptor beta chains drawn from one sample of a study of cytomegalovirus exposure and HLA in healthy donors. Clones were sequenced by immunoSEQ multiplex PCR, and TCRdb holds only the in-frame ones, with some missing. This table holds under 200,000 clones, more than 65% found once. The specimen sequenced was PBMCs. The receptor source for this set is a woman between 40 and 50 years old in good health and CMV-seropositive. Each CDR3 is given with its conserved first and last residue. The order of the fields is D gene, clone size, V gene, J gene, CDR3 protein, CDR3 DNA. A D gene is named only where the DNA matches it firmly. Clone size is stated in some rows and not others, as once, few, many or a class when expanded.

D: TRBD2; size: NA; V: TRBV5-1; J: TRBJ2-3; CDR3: CASSLAVGGGTDTQYF; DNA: TGCGCCAGCAGCTTGGCCGTCGGGGGAGGGACAGATACGCAGTATTTT
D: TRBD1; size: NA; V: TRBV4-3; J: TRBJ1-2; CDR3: CASSQDPGGLRDYTF; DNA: TGCGCCAGCAGCCAAGATCCAGGGGGTTTACGCGACTACACCTTC
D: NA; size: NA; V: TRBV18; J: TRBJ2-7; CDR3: CASSPRPGDPYEQYF; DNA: TGTGCCAGCTCACCAAGGCCAGGGGACCCCTACGAGCAGTACTTC
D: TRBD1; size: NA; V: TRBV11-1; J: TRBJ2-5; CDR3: CASSPRTGDGTQYF; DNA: TGTGCCAGCAGCCCCAGGACAGGGGATGGGACCCAGTACTTC
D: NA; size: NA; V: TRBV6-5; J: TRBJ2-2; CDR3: CASSYPNTGELFF; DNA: TGTGCCAGCAGTTACCCTAACACCGGGGAGCTGTTTTTT
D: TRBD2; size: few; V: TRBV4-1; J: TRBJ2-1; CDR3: CASSQDPSAGGLGEQFF; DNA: TGCGCCAGCAGCCAAGATCCGTCAGCGGGGGGGCTGGGTGAGCAGTTCTTC
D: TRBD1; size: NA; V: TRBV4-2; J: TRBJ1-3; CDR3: CASSQDLRDRGQGFSGNTIYF; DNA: TGTGCCAGCAGCCAGGACCTCCGGGACAGGGGGCAGGGATTTAGTGGAAACACCATATATTTT
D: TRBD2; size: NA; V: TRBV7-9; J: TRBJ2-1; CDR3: CASSLGTSPNEQFF; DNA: TGTGCCAGCAGCTTGGGGACTAGCCCCAATGAGCAGTTCTTC
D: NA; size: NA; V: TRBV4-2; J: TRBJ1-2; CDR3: CASSQEGGTGYPF; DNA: TGTGCCAGCAGCCAAGAGGGGGGGACCGGCTACCCCTTC
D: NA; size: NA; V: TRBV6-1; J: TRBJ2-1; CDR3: CASSIVDGNNEQFF; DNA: TGTGCCAGCAGTATAGTCGACGGGAACAATGAGCAGTTCTTC
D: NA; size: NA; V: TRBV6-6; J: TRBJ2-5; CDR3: CASRGTRGETQYF; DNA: TGTGCCAGCAGAGGAACCCGCGGAGAGACCCAGTACTTC
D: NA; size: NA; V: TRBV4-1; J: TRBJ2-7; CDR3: CASSPLPGIREQYF; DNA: TGCGCCAGCAGCCCCCTTCCAGGGATCCGCGAGCAGTACTTC
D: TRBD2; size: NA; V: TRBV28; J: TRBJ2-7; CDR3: CASSSAGLAGARSYEQYF; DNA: TGTGCCAGCAGCTCCGCGGGACTAGCGGGAGCTCGATCCTACGAGCAGTACTTC
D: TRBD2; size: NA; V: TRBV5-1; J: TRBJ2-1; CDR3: CASSPGSGGFHEQFF; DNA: TGCGCCAGCAGCCCAGGTAGCGGGGGGTTCCATGAGCAGTTCTTC
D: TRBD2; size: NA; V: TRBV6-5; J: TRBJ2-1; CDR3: CASSYSGEGEQFF; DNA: TGTGCCAGCAGTTACTCAGGGGAGGGTGAGCAGTTCTTC
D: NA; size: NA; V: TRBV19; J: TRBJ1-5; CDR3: CASSIPAANQPQHF; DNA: TGTGCCAGTAGTATCCCCGCGGCCAATCAGCCCCAGCATTTT
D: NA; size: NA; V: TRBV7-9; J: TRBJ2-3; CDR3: CASSFPSTDTQYF; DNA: TGTGCCAGCAGCTTCCCTAGCACAGATACGCAGTATTTT
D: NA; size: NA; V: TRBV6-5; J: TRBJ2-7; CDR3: CASSYSAGAYEQYF; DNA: TGTGCCAGCAGTTACTCGGCAGGGGCCTACGAGCAGTACTTC
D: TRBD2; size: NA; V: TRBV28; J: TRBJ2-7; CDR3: CASTPPGRAYEQYF; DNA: TGTGCCAGCACCCCCCCGGGGAGGGCCTACGAGCAGTACTTC
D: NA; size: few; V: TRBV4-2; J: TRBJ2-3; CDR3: CASSPRRDTQYF; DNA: TGTGCCAGCAGCCCGCGGCGAGATACGCAGTATTTT
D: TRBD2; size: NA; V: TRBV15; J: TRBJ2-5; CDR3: CATSRDRLAGETQYF; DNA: TGTGCCACCAGCAGAGATAGACTAGCAGGCGAGACCCAGTACTTC
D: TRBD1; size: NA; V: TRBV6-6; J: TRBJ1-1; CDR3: CASSYGQGNTEAFF; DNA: TGTGCCAGCAGTTACGGACAGGGGAACACTGAAGCTTTCTTT
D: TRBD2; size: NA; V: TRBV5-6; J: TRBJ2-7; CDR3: CASSLAGGEQYF; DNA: TGTGCCAGCAGCTTGGCGGGGGGGGAACAGTACTTC
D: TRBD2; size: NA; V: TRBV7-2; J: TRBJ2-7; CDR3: CASSLGGGGAYEQYF; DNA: TGTGCCAGCAGCTTAGGTGGCGGGGGGGCCTACGAGCAGTACTTC
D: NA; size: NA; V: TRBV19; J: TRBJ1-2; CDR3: CASSITNYGYTF; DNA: TGTGCCAGTAGTATAACAAACTATGGCTACACCTTC
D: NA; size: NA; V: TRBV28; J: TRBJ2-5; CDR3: CASSLGHQETQYF; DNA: TGTGCCAGCAGTCTTGGTCACCAGGAGACCCAGTACTTC